Listed here are 28 T cell receptor beta chains from one sample, sequenced in a study of T cells in Graves' hyperthyroidism and ophthalmopathy. Amplification yielded TCR beta CDR3 regions, with RNA transcripts as the source. HTBI primers were used for first-round RT-PCR of the TCR CDR3. Each CDR3 protein is one row after TCRdb ran MiXCR on the multiplex PCR reads. The table includes about 560,000 distinct CDR3 sequences, roughly 17% detected once. Sequenced material: blood. These receptors were collected from a woman under 30 with Graves' hyperthyroidism.

In this sample, this clonotype turned up many times. The J gene is TRBJ1-3, the V gene TRBV18; 8 bases are a match to TRBD1. The germline V gene has CDR1 KGHSH and CDR2 LQKENI. V dropped 3 bases and J dropped 2; count of bases not matched to a gene: 6. The CDR3 totals 16 residues. CDR3 protein: CASSPGQGGAGNTIYF. The CDR3 region has the DNA TGTGCCAGCTCACCTGGACAGGGAGGAGCTGGAAACACCATATATTTT. Filled out from reference TRBV18 and TRBJ1-3, the complete variable domain reads NAGVMQNPRHLVRRRGQEARLRCSPMKGHSHVYWYRQLPEEGLKFMVYLQKENIIDESGMPKERFSAEFPKEGPSILRIQQVVRGDSAAYFCASSPGQGGAGNTIYFGEGSWLTVV.

About this clonotype itself: A much bigger clone sits one base away, suggesting this may be a read error. The chain links TRBV5-1 to TRBJ2-1, with 7 bases lining up with TRBD2. The CDR3 length is 15 residues. Looked up from germline, CDR1 is SGHRS and CDR2 is YFSETQ. The CDR3 coding sequence is TGCGTCAGCAGCTTGATTTTGGCGGGGGTGGATGAGCAGTTCTTC. Its protein product is CVSSLILAGVDEQFF.

The chain carries TRBV6-1 and TRBJ2-1; 11 bases align to TRBD2. The CDR3 spans 13 residues. After removal of 5 bases from V and 9 bases from J, the junction contained 3 bases not matched to a gene. The germline V gene has CDR1 MNHNS and CDR2 SASEGT. The CDR3 DNA is TGTGCCAGCAGTAAAACTAGCGGGGGTGAGCAGTTCTTC. Encoded protein: CASSKTSGGEQFF.

This clonotype was picked up many times. V gene TRBV2 combines with J gene TRBJ2-7; D not resolved. Trimming cost V 6 bases and J 4 bases, with 16 bases left between them. Per germline, CDR1 SNHLY and CDR2 FYNNEI. The CDR3 is made up of 14 amino acids. CDR3: CASSLPLSPYEQYF. CDR3 sequence (DNA): TGTGCCAGCAGCCTGCCGTTAAGCCCGTACGAGCAGTACTTC.

Only a few counts were recorded for this clonotype. The chain uses TRBV4-2 and TRBJ2-3; 9 bases align to TRBD2. In germline, CDR1 is LGHNA, CDR2 YNFKEQ. The ends lost 0 bases at V and 4 bases at J; junction bases unmatched: 14. The CDR3 consists of 19 residues. CDR3 sequence reads: CASSQDLAGGPYGPDTQYF. The DNA of the CDR3 is TGTGCCAGCAGCCAAGATCTTGCGGGAGGGCCCTATGGTCCAGATACGCAGTATTTT.

This clonotype was counted between two and nine times. The chain combines TRBV19 with TRBJ1-1; 7 positions match TRBD1. Germline loops: CDR1 LNHDA, CDR2 SQIVND (reference sequence). The CDR3 sequence is 17 residues long. With 3 bases clipped from V and 5 bases from J, the junction kept 15 bases outside the gene matches. CDR3 residues: CASSILPSRPGGTEAFF. In DNA, the CDR3 is TGTGCCAGTAGTATTCTCCCATCGAGGCCAGGGGGGACTGAAGCTTTCTTT.

This clonotype was observed at least ten times. The V call is TRBV7-9, the J call TRBJ2-3, with D perhaps being TRBD1 or TRBD2 (5 bases each). The CDR3 is made up of 16 amino acids. Germline V gene data show CDR1 as SEHNR and CDR2 as FQNEAQ (reference sequence). V lost 4 bases and J lost 3, with 17 bases in between. CDR3 residues: CASSSMGPGGTDTQYF. The CDR3 coding sequence is TGTGCCAGCAGCTCAATGGGACCCGGAGGAACAGATACGCAGTATTTT.

The genes are TRBV9 and TRBJ1-2; no clear D. The CDR3 totals 14 residues. Trimming stripped 1 base from V and 7 bases from J, with 14 bases between. Germline V gene sequence: CDR1 SGDLS, CDR2 YYNGEE. CDR3 DNA sequence: TGTGCCAGCAGCGTATCACTAGGGTCGGGTGGCTACACCTTC. Its protein product is CASSVSLGSGGYTF.

The rearrangement joins TRBV9 to TRBJ2-3; D is uncertain. CDR3 length: 15 residues. CDR1 is SGDLS and CDR2 is YYNGEE in the germline V gene. With 0 bases removed from V and 2 bases from J, the gap between germline ends came to 10 bases. The CDR3 reads CASSVGPGYTDTQYF. In nucleotides, the CDR3 is TGTGCCAGCAGCGTAGGTCCAGGATACACAGATACGCAGTATTTT.

The CDR3 is CASSEFLAGGPGEQFF. The CDR3 coding sequence is TGTGCCAGCAGTGAATTCCTAGCGGGGGGGCCGGGGGAGCAGTTCTTC. The V and J genes are TRBV25-1 and TRBJ2-1, with 12 bases identical to TRBD2. V shed 1 base and J 10 bases; nucleotides not matched to a gene: 8. This CDR3 contains 16 residues. Germline CDR1 reads MGHDK; CDR2 reads SYGVNS.

About this clonotype: Given a much more abundant clone one base away, this may be a read error. The gene calls are TRBV12-3 or TRBV12-4 and TRBJ2-1; TRBD2 matches 10 bases. The V and J ends lost 8 bases and 2 bases, in that order; junction bases with no gene match: 15. The CDR3 is 18 residues long. The CDR3 DNA reads TGTGCCAGCGGCCCGGGACTAGCGCGAGCCAGGGCCTACAATGAGCAGTTCTTC. It yields the protein CASGPGLARARAYNEQFF.

CDR3 nucleotides: TGCGCCAGCAGCCAAGTTCCGACAGGGAACAATGAGCAGTTCTTC. As protein: CASSQVPTGNNEQFF. The chain is built from TRBV4-1 and TRBJ2-1; 7 nucleotides line up with TRBD1. After removal of 1 base from V and 5 bases from J, the junction contained 5 bases not matched to a gene. CDR1 is MGHRA, CDR2 YSYEKL, per germline. There are 15 residues in the CDR3.

The table lists this clonotype with a few counts. The J gene is TRBJ2-5, the V gene TRBV5-8; 7 positions agree with TRBD2. The germline CDR1 and CDR2 sequences are SGHTS and YDEGEE. There are 14 residues in the CDR3. J was trimmed by 5 bases and V by 2 bases; bases with no gene match: 6. The CDR3 spells CASSFGWEGETQYF. DNA of the CDR3: TGTGCCAGCAGCTTCGGCTGGGAGGGGGAGACCCAGTACTTC.

This clonotype was detected only a few times. The chain has TRBV5-1 and TRBJ2-5; the D call may be TRBD1 or TRBD2 (5 bases each). The V and J ends lost 0 bases and 5 bases respectively, with 26 bases between them. The CDR3 spans 19 residues. Germline CDR1 SGHRS, CDR2 YFSETQ. CDR3 sequence (DNA): TGCGCCAGCAGCTTGGCCCCCCGGGGCTTCTCCCCGGTTTCTGAGACCCAGTACTTC. It specifies CASSLAPRGFSPVSETQYF.

The chain has TRBV12-3 or TRBV12-4 and TRBJ1-1; D remains ambiguous. The V and J ends lost 5 bases and 11 bases respectively, with 15 bases between them. The CDR3 length is 12 residues. DNA for the CDR3: TGTGCCAGCAGTGAGCGGCCGGGTGGCGCTTTCTTT. Translated: CASSERPGGAFF.

This chain uses TRBV5-1 with TRBJ2-2; D gene ambiguous. Trimming took off 4 bases at V and 0 bases at J, with 10 bases between the two ends. CDR3 length: 15 residues. In germline, CDR1 is SGHRS, CDR2 YFSETQ. DNA for the CDR3: TGCGCCAGCAGCCCTTGGACGACGAACACCGGGGAGCTGTTTTTT. This codes for CASSPWTTNTGELFF.

This clonotype was counted ten times or more. The CDR3 nucleotides are TGCAGTGCTAGAGATCCAGGGTGGGATGGCTACACCTTC. This encodes CSARDPGWDGYTF. The chain uses TRBV20-1 and TRBJ1-2, with D possibly matching TRBD1 (5 bases). Trimming removed 0 bases at V and 6 bases at J, with 11 bases between. The CDR3 spans 13 residues. Germline V gene data show CDR1 as DFQATT and CDR2 as SNEGSKA (reference sequence).

This clonotype was counted only a few times. This chain uses TRBV4-3 with TRBJ2-5; 9 nucleotides match TRBD2. CDR3 length equals 16 residues. The germline V gene encodes CDR1 LGHNA and CDR2 YSLEER. The ends lost 1 base at V and 5 bases at J; junction bases unmatched: 8. CDR3 sequence reads: CASSQGGGGGLETQYF. The CDR3, as DNA: TGCGCCAGCAGCCAAGGAGGCGGGGGGGGTCTGGAGACCCAGTACTTC.

J is TRBJ1-1 and V is TRBV6-1; no clear D. Germline CDR1 is MNHNS and CDR2 is SASEGT. The CDR3 sequence is 17 residues long. Trimming left V 5 bases short and J 4 bases short, with 23 bases between. CDR3 amino acids: CASSSGGGILRATEAFF. CDR3 nucleotides: TGTGCCAGCAGTTCGGGAGGTGGGATTCTCCGAGCCACTGAAGCTTTCTTT.

The CDR3 coding sequence is TGTGCCAGTAGTGTTGGCGGGATCCTCAGGGGCAATCAGCCCCAGCATTTT. Translating it yields CASSVGGILRGNQPQHF. V and J are TRBV19 and TRBJ1-5; possible D gene TRBD1, 5 bases. The CDR3 has 17 amino acids. V lost 5 bases and J 2 bases, leaving 19 bases between the germline ends. The germline gives CDR1 LNHDA, CDR2 SQIVND (reference sequence).

This sequence joins TRBV10-2 and TRBJ2-7, with 7 bases fitting TRBD1. The CDR3 covers 15 residues. Trimming took 0 bases from V and 4 from J; bases not matched to a gene: 6. Germline V lookup: CDR1 WSHSY, CDR2 SAAADI. The CDR3 loop reads CASSESKGAGYEQYF. The CDR3 DNA follows: TGCGCCAGCAGTGAGTCAAAGGGGGCCGGGTACGAGCAGTACTTC.

This clonotype has a count of ten or more. The V call is TRBV2, the J call TRBJ2-1; 7 nucleotides match TRBD1. Germline CDR1 is SNHLY and CDR2 is FYNNEI. The J segment lost 4 bases and the V segment lost 7 bases, leaving 13 bases of the junction unmatched. The CDR3 runs 16 residues. The CDR3 DNA is TGTGCCAGCACCCGATTTACCGGACAGGAGTACAATGAGCAGTTCTTC. Encoded protein: CASTRFTGQEYNEQFF.

This clonotype was seen at least ten times. The chain carries TRBV12-3 or TRBV12-4 and TRBJ2-5, with 8 bases lining up with TRBD2. Trimming cost V 6 bases and J 2 bases; bases outside gene matches: 11. This CDR3 spans 16 amino acids. Written as DNA, the CDR3 is TGTGCCAGCAGCACTAAGGGAGCGGGGGCTCAAGAGACCCAGTACTTC. It codes for CASSTKGAGAQETQYF.

Comment on this clonotype: One base away lies a much larger clone, so this may be a sequencing read error. The gene calls are TRBV7-9 and TRBJ1-5, with a weak D call TRBD1 (5 bases). The V end was cut by 1 base, the J end by 7 bases, with 11 bases between. Germline V CDR1 and CDR2: SEHNR, FQNEAQ (reference sequence). The CDR3 has 14 amino acids. CDR3 sequence reads: CASSLDGGAQPQHF. Written as DNA, the CDR3 is TGTGCCAGCAGCTTAGACGGAGGGGCGCAGCCCCAGCATTTT.

This clonotype showed up just a few times. The chain is built from TRBV27 and TRBJ2-5, with 13 nucleotides matching TRBD2. Germline V gives CDR1 MNHEY, CDR2 SMNVEV (reference sequence). CDR3 size: 16 residues. Losses at the gene ends were 5 bases for V and 5 bases for J; bases not matched to a gene: 8. The CDR3 loop reads CASSDTSGRAGETQYF. CDR3 nucleotides: TGTGCCAGCAGTGACACTAGCGGGAGGGCCGGCGAGACCCAGTACTTC.

This clonotype was recorded many times. This chain links TRBV7-2 with TRBJ1-2; D is uncertain. The germline V gene encodes CDR1 SGHTA and CDR2 FQGNSA. V lost 3 bases and J 5 bases, leaving 10 bases between the germline ends. The CDR3 is 13 amino acids. The CDR3 is CASSFTETYGYTF. CDR3 nucleotide sequence: TGTGCCAGCAGCTTCACAGAGACTTATGGCTACACCTTC.

There are many counts of this clonotype. The rearrangement uses TRBV20-1 and TRBJ1-1; D may be TRBD1 (5 bases). V gave up 0 bases and J gave up 1 base, with 18 bases separating them. The CDR3 contains 17 residues. Germline V gene sequence: CDR1 DFQATT, CDR2 SNEGSKA (reference sequence). The CDR3 sequence is CSARDSFWGGRNTEAFF. CDR3 in DNA: TGCAGTGCTAGAGATAGTTTTTGGGGGGGGAGGAACACTGAAGCTTTCTTT.

This clonotype showed up many times. The rearrangement joins TRBV15 to TRBJ1-5; D remains unclear. With 5 bases removed from V and 1 base from J, the gap between germline ends came to 18 bases. CDR3 length equals 17 residues. Per germline, CDR1 LNHNV and CDR2 YYDKDF (reference sequence). The CDR3 coding sequence is TGTGCCACCAGCCCCCCCGGCGGGCTTTGGAGCAATCAGCCCCAGCATTTT. Protein product: CATSPPGGLWSNQPQHF.